This T cell receptor (beta chain) was found in a study of cytomegalovirus exposure and HLA in healthy donors (dated by TCRdb to 2016 to 2017). About the study as a whole: An earlier analysis of several hundred of the donors reported about 290 Gb of sequence data and about 100 million unique TCR beta sequences from some 180 million T cells. Donor age, sex, ethnicity and CMV serostatus were compiled alongside the repertoire data. Among the roughly 400 genotyped donors, around 81% belonged to the genetic ancestry cluster associated with self-reported Caucasian donors. Roughly five DR-DQ haplotypes were treated as single units for association and clustering because of strong linkage in the cohort. In addition to the first cohort of roughly 700 subjects, a separate validation cohort of some 120 different subjects was used. To predict cytomegalovirus infection status, the study brought together high-throughput TCR immunosequencing, statistical association of individual TCRs with disease status, and machine learning. Among almost 400 genotyped donors of the cohort, an average of approximately 240,000 unique TCR beta nucleotide sequences were sequenced per donor, 15% to 20% of them non-productive. HLA typing included class I and class II loci at four-digit resolution. The T cell repertoires of under 750 subjects were profiled by immunosequencing and related to cytomegalovirus serostatus. The number of donors typed differed by locus, with roughly 629-640 for A, B, C, DRB1 and DQB1, more than 500 for DQA1, some 570 for DPA1, and around 460 for DPB1. The aim of the study was to test whether cataloging public T cell receptors could identify signatures of past pathogen exposure. A later genetic analysis used genome-wide SNP genotypes for about 55% of the 666 donors, treating that subset as a discovery cohort. Rather than using new phenotypic data, the later analysis identified candidate immune exposures from TCR beta sequences and from how often those sequences occurred across donors. All discovery cohort repertoires had been generated using a single sequencing platform. In an earlier analysis of over 550 of the donors, high-throughput TCR beta sequencing was used to judge whether each TCR beta V gene segment behaved as functional or pseudogenic. About 310 gigabases of sequencing data and roughly 90 million unique TCR sequences were included in an early release covering around 600 HLA-typed donors. A later analysis re-examined previously published TCR beta repertoires from 610 or so donors and added high-resolution HLA genotyping to investigate patterns of TCR occurrence. Overall study outcomes, separate from this receptor: Presence/absence analyses assumed roughly uniform sequencing depth across donors, an assumption that may not hold. The classifier was reported to diagnose cytomegalovirus status with high specificity and sensitivity in both the original cohort and the validation cohort. Strong co-occurrence of HLA alleles, especially DR and DQ, made assigning TCR associations to individual alleles difficult. About 17 rarely observed V segments, including chromosome 9 orphons, were excluded from the earlier analysis of some 590 of the donors because counts were too low. The study listed 150 to 200 TCR beta chains as associated with cytomegalovirus. This cohort had only TCR beta chains sequenced, and the lack of alpha or paired-chain data limited which features could be detected. Most TCR sequences were observed very rarely across donors, whereas some public TCRs were present in many individuals. In a later genetic analysis, fewer N-insertions in productive TCRs were reported among donors in an Asian-associated ancestry cluster than the approximately 670-donor mean. In vitro tests confirmed that a few of the cytomegalovirus-associated TCR beta chains recognize cytomegalovirus antigens. An earlier analysis of around 500 of the donors showed that most TCR beta V segments appeared in productive rearrangements either about 87% or about 30% of the time, which broadly matched IMGT annotations. CMV serostatus was the only immune exposure information available for the cohort. In a later analysis, TCR association rates were found to vary across HLA loci, with the most associated TCRs seen for DRB1 alleles and the fewest for HLA-C alleles. Linkage disequilibrium might explain the correlated functional status among segregating V segments, but an unknown experimental factor could not be ruled out. Several of the top co-occurrence clusters appeared to be linked to parvovirus B19, influenza, CMV and Epstein-Barr virus, according to a later analysis. Because some donors lacked HLA typing at each locus, the association tests relied only on the typed subset. According to the authors, the approach could potentially be generalized to other disease states and immunological phenotypes. Because the 87-base-pair reads could not distinguish some IMGT-functional V segments, including TRBV6-2 and TRBV6-3, those segments were excluded. In a later analysis, HLA-associated TCR beta chains showed more clonal expansion and lower generation probabilities than non-associated chains that were equally common. A further reported finding was that TCR beta sequences accurately predicted the HLA-A and HLA-B alleles for most subjects in the first cohort. The sequencing pipeline was judged likely to have produced a cluster of highly shared sequence variants as a technical artifact. According to a later analysis, most CMV-associated TCR beta chains appeared to be HLA-restricted, and the HLA associations seemed to be driven largely by CMV exposure. In a later analysis, around 17,000 TCR beta sequences were associated with specific HLA alleles at a false discovery rate of 0.05. V-gene and J-gene trimming of TCR beta chains was associated with a missense DCLRE1C variant in a later genetic analysis, and the association was replicated in an independent cohort.

Per the germline V gene, KGHSH is the CDR1 and LQKENI is the CDR2. The CDR3 measures 12 amino acids from cysteine to phenylalanine. Left in the record is the CDR3 DNA by itself, 36 bases read in frame from the first base. Trimming removed 2 bases from V and 13 bases from J, leaving 15 bases between the germline ends. To note about this clone: Its antigen specificity is not known. Base quality data are lacking; no much larger clone is found one base away.

The cohort consisted of approximately 670 healthy bone marrow donors. Cohort members were all nominally healthy when sampled, although unrecorded immune exposures were likely present. The donor tested CMV seronegative and was one of the 352 seronegative cohort members. A peripheral blood sample was provided by each donor, and peripheral blood mononuclear cells were used for TCR beta sequencing. Genomic DNA extraction from the blood cell samples was performed with the Qiagen DNeasy Blood Extraction Kit. Library prep was done by the immunoSEQ multiplex PCR assay. The multiplex PCR relied on a mix of 60 forward primers for TCR Vbeta segments and 13 reverse primers for TCR Jbeta segments. The CDR3 region of rearranged TCR beta genes was amplified from genomic DNA with a multiplex PCR assay. On the Illumina HiSeq System, the amplified TCR beta libraries were sequenced as 87-base-pair reads. Concerning the study's data processing: A later analysis tallied around 80 million unique TCR beta chains across the 666 repertoires, and about 10 million of those chains were shared by two or more donors. To remove PCR and sequencing errors, raw reads were error-corrected and collapsed into unique sequences using a nearest-neighbor algorithm that merged closely related sequences. Alignment of CDR3 sequences to IMGT reference sequences was used to assign V, D and J gene segments. For a sequence to be retained, a match of at least six nucleotides was required to both a V gene segment and a J gene segment. Rearrangements were classified as productive when the CDR3 lacked stop codons and remained in frame with V and J, and all other rearrangements were classified as non-productive. CDR3 was defined according to IMGT convention as the region running from the second conserved V-encoded cysteine to the conserved J-encoded phenylalanine. The earlier analysis of a few hundred of the donors excluded any sequence lacking an unambiguous match to a single V gene segment. In an earlier analysis of more than 500 of the donors, a V segment was called functional when productive rearrangements were above 56.7%, and segregating when the standard deviation between donors exceeded 5%. A statistical classification framework was developed to diagnose cytomegalovirus status using the catalog of TCR beta chain sequences. V and J gene assignment, in a later analysis, came from comparing TCR nucleotide sequences with IMGT/GENE-DB human TR gene sequences. The TCRdist pipeline was used in a later analysis to assign CDR3 sequences and most-parsimonious VDJ recombination scenarios. A later analysis defined each TCR beta chain by its CDR3 amino acid sequence plus V-gene family, and excluded reads lacking a unique V-gene family. As a way to deal with suspected cross-contamination and a sequencing artifact, a later analysis dropped 592 nucleotide sequences that were highly shared and had low generation probability. In a later analysis, a clonal expansion index for each public chain was calculated from normalized within-repertoire ranks of inferred template counts. In a later analysis, generation probabilities were computed using a VDJ recombination model fitted to out-of-frame rearrangements, and the results were checked against IGoR. Hypergeometric tests were used in a later analysis to score TCR-TCR, TCR-HLA and TCR-CMV co-occurrence, with a repertoire-size bias correction applied to the TCR pairs. A later analysis estimated false discovery rates by permuting HLA or CMV assignments 20 times. A later analysis grouped co-occurring TCRs with DBSCAN, adding TCRdist sequence similarity when clustering within HLA-allele-positive subsets. Repertoires with fewer than 30,000 or more than 120,000 public chains, plus five repertoires with anomalous nucleotide sharing, were excluded from co-occurrence clustering. TCRdb retrieved this table from immuneACCESS and kept in-frame rearrangements only. Not all clones are present; in checked studies, unresolved V genes account for under half, and no reason is known for the remainder. V, J and clone size derive from that table, while D and trimming were established from the DNA sequence. Counted in this sample were tens of thousands of clones; about four fifths of them appeared once. The top ten clones comprise less than 9.5% of the sample.

The sequencing sample was made of PBMCs. The sequence was obtained from a man aged 25-45 years in good health and CMV-seronegative. Recombination linked TRBV18 to TRBJ2-7; the D segment could be TRBD1, given 6 matching bases. The DNA sequence reads TGTGCCAGCTCACCATTACAGGGATACTACTACTTC. Translated, it gives CASSPLQGYYYF. The CDR3, completed at both ends by the reference TRBV18 and TRBJ2-7 genes, gives the full variable domain NAGVMQNPRHLVRRRGQEARLRCSPMKGHSHVYWYRQLPEEGLKFMVYLQKENIIDESGMPKERFSAEFPKEGPSILRIQQVVRGDSAAYFCASSPLQGYYYFGPGTRLTVT.